The rows below give T cell receptor beta chains drawn from one sample of a study of cytomegalovirus exposure and HLA in healthy donors. Measured with immunoSEQ multiplex PCR; TCRdb has only the in-frame clones, and not every one. Of 90,000 to 150,000 clones in the sample, around 88% were seen once. Sequenced input: PBMCs. The receptor set was obtained from a man younger than 35 in good health and CMV-seronegative. CDR3s include the opening cysteine and the closing phenylalanine or tryptophan. The D gene is left open where the match is weak. Some rows mark clone size as missing; the rest say once, few, many or name a class of expanded clone.

abundance	v_gene	j_gene	d_gene	CDR3nt	CDR3aa
few	TRBV7-7	TRBJ2-5	.	TGTGCCAGCAGCCCAGGCGCCGGACAACAAGAGACCCAGTACTTC	CASSPGAGQQETQYF
.	TRBV27	TRBJ1-5	.	TGTGCCAGCAGTCCCCCCCCAGGGAACGGTCAGCCCCAGCATTTT	CASSPPPGNGQPQHF
.	TRBV6-1	TRBJ2-7	.	TGTGCCAGCAGTGAAATTGTCAGCTCCTACGAGCAGTACTTC	CASSEIVSSYEQYF
.	TRBV19	TRBJ1-2	.	TGTGCCAGTAGTATTCAGGGTGAAGACTATGGCTACACCTTC	CASSIQGEDYGYTF
.	TRBV18	TRBJ2-7	TRBD1	TGTGCCAGCTCACCATTGGGGACAGGTGGTAAGCAGTACTTC	CASSPLGTGGKQYF
.	TRBV27	TRBJ1-5	.	TGTGCCAGCAGTGTGAGGGGGTTAAGCAATCAGCCCCAGCATTTT	CASSVRGLSNQPQHF
.	TRBV11-2	TRBJ2-1	.	TGTGCCAGCAGCTTAGTGGAGGGATGGGGCTACAATGAGCAGTTCTTC	CASSLVEGWGYNEQFF
.	TRBV11-3	TRBJ2-7	.	TGTGCCAGCAGCACTCGGGGGGGGACAGACATCTACGAGCAGTACTTC	CASSTRGGTDIYEQYF
.	TRBV5-1	TRBJ2-5	TRBD1	TGCGCCAGCAGCTTTGGGACAGGGGAAGAGACCCAGTACTTC	CASSFGTGEETQYF
.	TRBV27	TRBJ2-5	TRBD1	TGTGCCAGCAGTTTGTACGAAGCAGGGGGCGGAGAGACCCAGTACTTC	CASSLYEAGGGETQYF
.	TRBV6-1	TRBJ2-5	.	TGTGCCAGCAGGGTGCGGGAGACCCAGTACTTC	CASRVRETQYF
.	TRBV29-1	TRBJ1-5	.	TGCAGCGCAACAAATAGCAATCAGCCCCAGCATTTT	CSATNSNQPQHF
few	TRBV11-2	TRBJ2-7	TRBD1	TGTGCCAGCAGCTCAGACAGGGGGCCTTACGAGCAGTACTTC	CASSSDRGPYEQYF
.	TRBV29-1	TRBJ1-6	TRBD1	TGCAGCGTTAGGACAGGGACCGGTTCACCCCTCCACTTT	CSVRTGTGSPLHF
.	TRBV19	TRBJ1-3	.	TGTGCCAGTAAGAAGGAGACCTCTGGAAACACCATATATTTT	CASKKETSGNTIYF
once	TRBV28	TRBJ1-1	.	TGTGCCAGCACTACATACGGCGTGAGGGACACTGAAGCTTTCTTT	CASTTYGVRDTEAFF
.	TRBV5-1	TRBJ2-1	.	TGCGCCAGCAGCTTGGTGGCAGGGCTCCACAATGAGCAGTTCTTC	CASSLVAGLHNEQFF
.	TRBV28	TRBJ2-3	.	TGTGCCAGCAGTTTATTACTCCGCACAGATACGCAGTATTTT	CASSLLLRTDTQYF
.	TRBV20-1	TRBJ1-1	TRBD1	TGCAGTGCTAGGGACAGGGGGCAGGCTTTCTTT	CSARDRGQAFF
.	TRBV11-2	TRBJ1-2	.	TGTGCCAGCAGCTTAGATGGCAGGGAAAACTATGGCTACACCTTC	CASSLDGRENYGYTF
.	TRBV19	TRBJ1-5	.	TGTGCCAGTAGTCGGGGGGCTAGAGGTCAGCCCCAGCATTTT	CASSRGARGQPQHF
.	TRBV2	TRBJ2-5	.	TGTGCCAGCAGTATGGAGGGAGAGACCCAGTACTTC	CASSMEGETQYF
.	TRBV9	TRBJ2-3	.	TGTGCCAGCGGGAGGGGGGTGGCAGATACGCAGTATTTT	CASGRGVADTQYF
.	TRBV7-2	TRBJ1-2	.	TGTGCCAGCAGCTTAGGTACAACCAACTATGGCTACACCTTC	CASSLGTTNYGYTF
.	TRBV5-1	TRBJ2-1	TRBD1	TGCGCCAGCAGCTTGGGACAGGGGGCCTCCTACAATGAGCAGTTCTTC	CASSLGQGASYNEQFF
.	TRBV28	TRBJ2-3	.	TGTGCCAGCAGGAGCCTTGAAGCAGATACGCAGTATTTT	CASRSLEADTQYF
.	TRBV11-2	TRBJ2-1	TRBD2	TGTGCCAGCAGCGCCACTCCGGGACTAGTTTGGAATGAGCAGTTCTTC	CASSATPGLVWNEQFF
.	TRBV5-4	TRBJ2-1	.	TGTGCCAGCAGCTTGGTTTTTAGTGATGAGCAGTTCTTC	CASSLVFSDEQFF
.	TRBV2	TRBJ1-1	TRBD1	TGTGCCAGCAGGGAAAGGACAGGTGGGAACACTGAAGCTTTCTTT	CASRERTGGNTEAFF
.	TRBV27	TRBJ1-3	TRBD1	TGTGCCAGCAGGCAACAGGGGGCTCTGGGAAACACCATATATTTT	CASRQQGALGNTIYF
.	TRBV4-3	TRBJ2-3	TRBD2	TGCGCCAGCAGCCAAAAACTAGCGGGGGTGGTCACTAGCACAGATACGCAGTATTTT	CASSQKLAGVVTSTDTQYF
.	TRBV28	TRBJ1-4	TRBD1	TGTGCCAGCAGTTCAGCGGGACAGGGGGGTCCTAATGAAAAACTGTTTTTT	CASSSAGQGGPNEKLFF
.	TRBV11-2	TRBJ2-1	TRBD2	TGTGCCAGCAGCTTAGTCGCCGGGACTAGCGGCTACAATGAGCAGTTCTTC	CASSLVAGTSGYNEQFF
.	TRBV19	TRBJ1-2	.	TGTGCCAGTAGTCCGACGGACAGAACTAAATTCACCTTC	CASSPTDRTKFTF
.	TRBV11-3	TRBJ2-1	TRBD2	TGTGCCAGCAGCTTCCGACTGGGTAGCGGGATTTTAGTTGAGCAGTTCTTC	CASSFRLGSGILVEQFF
.	TRBV20-1	TRBJ2-3	.	TGCAGTGCTAGAGTCCCGGATACGCAGTATTTT	CSARVPDTQYF
.	TRBV7-9	TRBJ2-3	TRBD2	TGTGCCAGCAGCTTAGGACTAGCGTCTAGCACAGATACGCAGTATTTT	CASSLGLASSTDTQYF
.	TRBV27	TRBJ2-3	TRBD2	TGTGCCAGCAGTCGGCTAGCGGGGGGGCGGGTCACAGATACGCAGTATTTT	CASSRLAGGRVTDTQYF
.	TRBV21-1	TRBJ2-1	.	TGTGCCAGCAGCAAAGTTACTAGCGGGAGGAGGAATGAGCAGTTCTTC	CASSKVTSGRRNEQFF
.	TRBV11-3	TRBJ2-2	TRBD2	TGTGCCAGCAGGGCCGGGACTAGTAACACCGGGGAGCTGTTTTTT	CASRAGTSNTGELFF
.	TRBV18	TRBJ1-2	.	TGTGCCAGCTCGCTACGGGGATCTAACTATGGCTACACCTTC	CASSLRGSNYGYTF